Shown below are 18 T cell receptor beta chains from a single sample sequenced in a study of T cells in Graves' hyperthyroidism and ophthalmopathy. RNA transcripts served as the template for amplifying TCR beta CDR3 regions. HTBI primers were used for first-round RT-PCR of the TCR CDR3. TCRdb re-derived calls from the multiplex PCR reads in MiXCR, one entry per CDR3 protein. The sample contains some 560,000 distinct CDR3 sequences, around 14% of which appear only once. The sequenced sample was blood. These receptor sequences come from a young woman with Graves' hyperthyroidism.

This clonotype was observed a few times. This chain links TRBV7-6 with TRBJ2-5, with no clear D. Per germline, CDR1 SGHVS and CDR2 FNYEAQ. Trimming stripped 1 base from V and 4 bases from J, with 7 bases between. CDR3 length equals 13 residues. The CDR3 DNA reads TGTGCCAGCAGCTTAGATCTAATAGAGACCCAGTACTTC. The encoded protein is CASSLDLIETQYF.

This clonotype was detected once. The rearrangement joins TRBV20-1 to TRBJ2-3; 8 bases are shared with TRBD2. V trimming: 1 base; J trimming: 2 bases; junction bases outside the gene matches: 5. From germline, CDR1 is DFQATT and CDR2 SNEGSKA (reference sequence). The CDR3 sequence is 15 residues long. CDR3 nucleotide sequence: TGCAGTGCTAGAGGGGGGACTAGATTCACAGATACGCAGTATTTT. As protein: CSARGGTRFTDTQYF.

The sample holds a few counts of this clonotype. The chain couples TRBV15 to TRBJ2-2, with TRBD2 matching over 12 bases. CDR3 length: 20 residues. Germline loops: CDR1 LNHNV, CDR2 YYDKDF (reference sequence). Trimming took 0 bases from V and 0 from J; bases not matched to a gene: 8. The CDR3, as DNA: TGTGCCACCAGCAGAGATTTCGGACTAGCGGGGCCGACGAACACCGGGGAGCTGTTTTTT. Amino acids: CATSRDFGLAGPTNTGELFF. The whole variable domain, filled in from reference TRBV15 and TRBJ2-2, reads DAMVIQNPRYQVTQFGKPVTLSCSQTLNHNVMYWYQQKSSQAPKLLFHYYDKDFNNEADTPDNFQSRRPNTSFCFLDIRSPGLGDTAMYLCATSRDFGLAGPTNTGELFFGEGSRLTVL.

This clonotype was seen many times. The chain carries TRBV30 and TRBJ1-1; TRBD1 might be the D (5 bases). The CDR3 consists of 13 residues. Per germline, CDR1 GTSNPN and CDR2 SVGIG (reference sequence). Trimming stripped 4 bases from V and 5 bases from J, with 14 bases between. CDR3 sequence: CAWTLTDRTEAFF. CDR3 nucleotides: TGTGCCTGGACCCTGACAGATCGGACTGAAGCTTTCTTT.

This clonotype was seen a handful of times. Germline and junction disagree at one end, which may indicate a read error. This sequence joins TRBV5-1 and TRBJ1-6, with D possibly matching TRBD1 (6 bases). CDR1 and CDR2 from the germline V gene are SGHRS and YFSETQ. This CDR3 has 17 amino acids. This CDR3 is CASSLASGGAYISPLHF. The CDR3 DNA sequence: TGCGCCAGCAGCTTGGCATCCGGGGGCGCGTATATTTCACCCCTCCACTTT. The whole variable domain, remainder taken from reference TRBV5-1 and TRBJ1-6, is KAGVTQTPRYLIKTRGQQVTLSCSPISGHRSVSWYQQTPGQGLQFLFEYFSETQRNKGNFPGRFSGRQFSNSRSEMNVSTLELGDSALYLCASSLASGGAYISPLHFGNGTRLTVT.

This clonotype came up a few times. The rearrangement links TRBV7-3 to TRBJ2-7, with 8 bases fitting TRBD2. In germline, CDR1 is SGHTA, CDR2 FQGTGA. The CDR3 has 15 residues. The ends lost 4 bases at V and 4 bases at J; junction bases unmatched: 9. The DNA for the CDR3 is TGTGCCAGCAGCTCTGAGGCGGGAGGTGGTTACGAGCAGTACTTC. Its translation is CASSSEAGGGYEQYF.

This clonotype was detected only a few times. The V gene is TRBV20-1, the J gene TRBJ1-1, with 8 bases identical to TRBD1. This CDR3 spans 13 amino acids. The ends lost 5 bases at V and 3 bases at J; junction bases unmatched: 5. Germline CDR1 and CDR2: DFQATT and SNEGSKA (reference sequence). CDR3 nucleotides: TGCAGTGCTCCGGGACAGGTATACACTGAAGCTTTCTTT. Its protein is CSAPGQVYTEAFF.

With respect to this clonotype: This may come from a read error, since a much larger clone is one base off. The chain combines TRBV20-1 with TRBJ2-1; 7 nucleotides line up with TRBD2. The germline gives CDR1 DFQATT, CDR2 SNEGSKA (reference sequence). CDR3 length: 12 residues. CDR3 DNA sequence: TGCAGTGGGGCTAGCGGAGGAGGTGAGCAGCTCTTC. Its translation is CSGASGGGEQLF.

V usage is TRBV20-1 and J usage is TRBJ1-5; D gene uncertain. Trimming shortened V by 3 bases and J by 5 bases, and 8 bases separated the two germline ends. The germline V gene has CDR1 DFQATT and CDR2 SNEGSKA (reference sequence). The CDR3 is 12 amino acids. The CDR3 DNA reads TGCAGTGCTAGTCCCCCTTATCAGCCCCAGCATTTT. This encodes CSASPPYQPQHF.

The chain couples TRBV7-9 to TRBJ2-3; D perhaps matches TRBD2 (5 bases). Trimming took 1 base from V and 6 from J, leaving 8 bases between them. Per the germline V gene, CDR1 is SEHNR and CDR2 is FQNEAQ (reference sequence). There are 13 residues in the CDR3. The DNA of the CDR3 is TGTGCCAGCAGCTTAGGGGAGATGGATACGCAGTATTTT. Encoded protein: CASSLGEMDTQYF.

This clonotype was picked up many times. The chain links TRBV5-1 to TRBJ1-1; D remains ambiguous. Germline V gene data show CDR1 as SGHRS and CDR2 as YFSETQ. This CDR3 comprises 13 residues. V lost 2 bases and J 0 bases, leaving 5 bases between the germline ends. The DNA for the CDR3 is TGCGCCAGCAGCTTACGAATGAACACTGAAGCTTTCTTT. This sequence encodes CASSLRMNTEAFF.

This clonotype has ten or more counts. V gene TRBV2 combines with J gene TRBJ2-5; no clear D gene. Germline-derived CDR1 and CDR2 are SNHLY and FYNNEI. V lost 10 bases to trimming and J lost 3 bases, with 6 bases between them. The CDR3 has 10 amino acids. CDR3 region: CATNKETQYF. CDR3 in DNA: TGTGCCACCAATAAAGAGACCCAGTACTTC.

This chain joins TRBV4-3 and TRBJ2-7, with TRBD1 matching 7 bases. Trimming took 0 bases from V and 0 from J; bases not matched to a gene: 5. Germline V gives CDR1 LGHNA, CDR2 YSLEER. CDR3 length: 16 amino acids. CDR3 in amino acids: CASSQDKGTVSYEQYF. DNA of the CDR3: TGCGCCAGCAGCCAAGATAAAGGGACAGTCTCCTACGAGCAGTACTTC.

At least ten counts were recorded for this clonotype. This chain connects TRBV11-2 to TRBJ2-1, with TRBD1 identical over 9 bases. Germline assignment: CDR1 SGHAT and CDR2 FQNNGV. V trimming: 7 bases; J trimming: 2 bases; junction bases outside the gene matches: 3. The CDR3 covers 14 residues. This CDR3 reads CASTRQGAYNEQFF. In DNA form, the CDR3 reads TGTGCCAGCACAAGACAGGGGGCCTACAATGAGCAGTTCTTC.

This clonotype was counted between two and nine times. The gene calls are TRBV29-1 and TRBJ2-5, with 8 bases matching TRBD2. V shed 6 bases and J 2 bases; nucleotides not matched to a gene: 8. Germline V gene data show CDR1 as SQVTM and CDR2 as ANQGSEA. The CDR3 consists of 14 residues. CDR3 residues: CSVTAASGQETQYF. For the CDR3, the DNA is TGCAGCGTCACAGCGGCTAGCGGGCAAGAGACCCAGTACTTC.

Many counts were recorded for this clonotype. The rearrangement joins TRBV6-1 to TRBJ2-3; D remains ambiguous. CDR3 length: 12 residues. Germline CDR1 reads MNHNS; CDR2 reads SASEGT. Deletions cut 6 bases from V and 0 bases from J, with 4 bases between. CDR3 sequence (DNA): TGTGCCAGCAGGGCGAGCACAGATACGCAGTATTTT. The encoded protein is CASRASTDTQYF.

The chain combines TRBV6-2 or TRBV6-3 with TRBJ2-6; no firm D call. The germline V and J ends were trimmed by 3 bases and 3 bases, with 6 bases remaining between them. This CDR3 has 14 residues. Germline V gene data show CDR1 as MNHEY and CDR2 as SVGEGT. In nucleotides, the CDR3 is TGTGCCAGCAGTTATGGGGATGGGGCCAACGTCCTGACTTTC. Translated: CASSYGDGANVLTF.

For this clonotype: This may come from a read error, since a much larger clone is one base off. The genes are TRBV5-1 and TRBJ2-1; 11 nucleotides agree with TRBD2. The J call may be mistaken, given a closer DNA end match to TRBJ2-7. The CDR3 is 16 amino acids. The V gene's germline CDR1 is SGHRS and CDR2 YFSETQ. CDR3 coding DNA: TGCGCCAGCGTTCCGACTAGCGGGGTTCCCTACAATGAGCAGTACTTC. Translating it yields CASVPTSGVPYNEQYF.